The 9 T cell receptor beta chains in this list originate from one sample, sequenced in a study of blood T cell repertoires in COVID-19. The repertoire was sequenced with immunoSEQ multiplex PCR; TCRdb's copy has only in-frame clones and lacks some. The data hold some 300,000 clones, with roughly 87% observed a single time. The sample was PBMCs or T cells enriched from blood (not recorded which). Every receptor here comes from a woman younger than 45 who had recovered from COVID-19.

This clone was found once. The chain couples TRBV9 to TRBJ1-3; D call uncertain. Trimming removed 0 bases at V and 2 bases at J, with 9 bases between. Germline CDR1 and CDR2: SGDLS and YYNGEE. The length of the CDR3 is 15 residues. CDR3 amino acids: CASSVDSLAGNTIYF. CDR3 in DNA: TGTGCCAGCAGCGTAGACAGCCTCGCTGGAAACACCATATATTTT.

The chain employs TRBV11-2 and TRBJ2-1, with no clear D. This CDR3 is 13 amino acids long. Germline CDR1 reads SGHAT; CDR2 reads FQNNGV. Trimming removed 3 bases at V and 6 bases at J, with 9 bases between. This CDR3 reads CASSFVESNEQFF. The DNA of the CDR3 is TGTGCCAGCAGCTTCGTCGAGAGCAATGAGCAGTTCTTC.

CDR3: CASSQEAGQPQHF. DNA of the CDR3: TGCGCCAGCAGCCAAGAAGCAGGCCAGCCCCAGCATTTT. V is TRBV4-1 and J is TRBJ1-5; D is uncertain. CDR1 is MGHRA and CDR2 is YSYEKL in the germline V gene. The CDR3 runs 13 residues. Trimming took 0 bases from V and 7 from J, leaving 7 bases between them.

This sequence joins TRBV11-2 and TRBJ1-1, with D possibly TRBD1 on 6 matching bases. The CDR3 length is 16 residues. Trimming pared 3 bases from V and 3 bases from J, leaving 17 bases between. CDR1 and CDR2 (germline): SGHAT, FQNNGV. This CDR3 reads CASSFPVTGPYTEAFF. CDR3 nucleotides: TGTGCCAGCAGCTTTCCCGTCACAGGGCCCTACACTGAAGCTTTCTTT.

Worth noting for this clone: A junction end diverges from the germline sequence, so it may reflect a read error. The chain combines TRBV2 with TRBJ1-5; D unresolved. The germline V gene has CDR1 SNHLY and CDR2 FYNNEI. The CDR3 sequence is 13 residues long. CDR3 DNA: TGTGCCAGCAGCCGTGACTACCATCATCCCCAGCATTTT. Translation: CASSRDYHHPQHF.

V usage is TRBV27 and J usage is TRBJ2-3; the match to TRBD1 covers 7 bases. The CDR3 has 20 amino acids. Trimming removed 1 base from V and 5 bases from J; junction bases left unmatched: 21. Germline lookup yields CDR1 MNHEY and CDR2 SMNVEV (reference sequence). DNA of the CDR3: TGTGCCAGCAGTTTATTTGCCCACTCGACAGGGAGTACAGAGAGAGATACGCAGTATTTT. Protein sequence: CASSLFAHSTGSTERDTQYF.

The chain has TRBV4-1 and TRBJ2-5; 7 bases line up with TRBD2. The V segment lost 0 bases and the J segment 5 bases; nucleotides outside the gene matches: 12. Germline V gene lookup returns CDR1 MGHRA and CDR2 YSYEKL. This CDR3 spans 17 amino acids. CDR3 loop: CASSQEGGGVWRETQYF. The CDR3 DNA reads as TGCGCCAGCAGCCAAGAGGGGGGAGGGGTATGGAGGGAGACCCAGTACTTC.

The chain has TRBV7-2 and TRBJ1-2, with 7 bases fitting TRBD1. After removal of 11 bases from V and 7 bases from J, the junction contained 4 bases not matched to a gene. The CDR3 is 10 residues long. Germline CDR1 reads SGHTA; CDR2 reads FQGNSA. The CDR3 protein is CAADRPGYTF. CDR3 DNA: TGTGCCGCGGACAGGCCTGGCTACACCTTC.

This chain uses TRBV27 with TRBJ1-2; D ambiguous. This CDR3 spans 17 amino acids. Trimming pared 0 bases from V and 4 bases from J, leaving 18 bases between. From germline, CDR1 is MNHEY and CDR2 SMNVEV (reference sequence). Here the CDR3 reads CASSLSSGVGGIYGYTF. CDR3 bases: TGTGCCAGCAGTTTATCGAGTGGGGTGGGAGGGATCTATGGCTACACCTTC.